One sample yielded the 15 T cell receptor beta chains listed below, sequenced in a study of regulatory T cells after allogeneic stem cell transplantation (dated by TCRdb to the late 2010s). This specimen's time point label, per the study, means: 30 days after allogeneic hematopoietic stem cell transplantation. Sequencing relied on an Illumina MiSeq. After the RNA was reverse transcribed with the SMARTer RACE cDNA Amplification kit, the TCR beta CDR3 region was amplified. Through fastp at Q25 and MiXCR, TCRdb rebuilt clones from the public reads, retaining in-frame beta chains. One record per CDR3 amino acid sequence lists the most common genes and DNA. The table for this sample lists about 4,800 distinct CDR3 sequences; around 97% of them were counted only once. About 40% of the sample is held by the ten biggest clonotypes. The sequenced sample was sorted CD4+ T cells from blood (whether regulatory or conventional is not recorded), obtained 30 days after allogeneic stem cell transplant. These receptor sequences come from a human patient who had an allogeneic stem cell transplant, so the T cells may come from the graft donor.

This clonotype was seen once. The V and J genes are TRBV29-1 and TRBJ2-1; D might be TRBD1 or TRBD2, each matching 5 bases. V shed 6 bases and J shed 5 bases, with 23 bases lying between them. This CDR3 comprises 16 residues. Germline V gene data show CDR1 as SQVTM and CDR2 as ANQGSEA. This CDR3 reads CSVTPGAGSCDNEQFF. DNA of the CDR3: TGCAGCGTGACTCCTGGAGCAGGGAGCTGCGACAATGAGCAGTTCTTC.

To note about this clonotype: No conserved phenylalanine or tryptophan ends this CDR3, so it is likely a read error. It is unclear where the CDR3 begins or ends on the DNA, so no DNA is shown, and the CDR3 is as TCRdb lists it. CDR3 loop: CASICGAYNKKVFY. The chain couples TRBV5-1 to TRBJ1-4; TRBD1, the table's D call, was not compared with the DNA. Germline V CDR1 and CDR2: SGHRS, YFSETQ. The CDR3 numbers 14 amino acids, ends counted.

The chain carries TRBV29-1 and TRBJ2-1; 11 bases are a match to TRBD1. The CDR3 spans 16 residues. The V gene end was trimmed by 7 bases and the J gene end by 0 bases; junction bases not matched to a gene: 8. Germline V gene data show CDR1 as SQVTM and CDR2 as ANQGSEA. The CDR3 DNA is TGCAGCGGGACCGCGGGGACAGGGGGCTCCTACAATGAGCAGTTCTTC. This gives the protein CSGTAGTGGSYNEQFF.

On this clonotype: At one end the junction does not follow the germline gene, possibly because of a read error. The chain links TRBV6-2 or TRBV6-3 to TRBJ1-1, with TRBD1 matching 7 bases. Per germline, CDR1 MNHEY and CDR2 SVGEGT. The CDR3 is made up of 14 amino acids. The CDR3 loop reads CASSLTGMNTEAYF. Here the CDR3 DNA reads TGTGCTAGCAGTCTGACAGGGATGAACACTGAAGCTTACTTT.

The chain joins TRBV7-2 to TRBJ2-7; D might be TRBD2 (6 bases). The CDR3 is 14 residues long. The V end lost 5 bases, the J end lost 13 bases, and 24 bases lay between the germline ends. CDR1 is SGHTA, CDR2 FQGNSA, per germline. As DNA, the CDR3 is TGTGCCAGCAGCACGACGGGGGATTCCTACGAGGAATACTTC. It codes for CASSTTGDSYEEYF.

V gene TRBV6-5 combines with J gene TRBJ2-1; D is ambiguous. The CDR3 is 15 amino acids. Trimming left V 6 bases short and J 16 bases short, with 28 bases between. Germline assignment: CDR1 MNHEY and CDR2 SVGAGI. The CDR3 loop is CASRTLAVGPCVHFF. CDR3 nucleotide sequence: TGTGCCAGCAGGACCCTGGCGGTAGGGCCGTGTGTCCATTTCTTC.

Notes on this clonotype: Germline is not matched at one junction end, which may reflect a read error. The rearrangement joins TRBV5-1 to TRBJ2-7, with 8 bases identical to TRBD2. Matching the DNA end better, TRBJ2-1 makes the J call doubtful. Germline CDR1 and CDR2: SGHRS and YFSETQ. The length of the CDR3 is 15 residues. The CDR3 DNA reads as TGCACCAGCAGCTTGAATGCGGGAGGCTTCTACGAGCAGTTCTTC. Protein: CTSSLNAGGFYEQFF.

With respect to this clonotype: The junction shows a germline mismatch at one end, possibly a read error. This sequence joins TRBV20-1 and TRBJ1-2; the D is unclear. This CDR3 has 11 residues. Germline CDR1 reads DFQATT; CDR2 reads SNEGSKA (reference sequence). In nucleotides, the CDR3 is TGCAGTGCCAGAGATAACTACGGCTACTACTTC. Translation gives CSARDNYGYYF.

This sequence joins TRBV7-2 and TRBJ1-4; D is unresolved. The CDR3 is 16 residues long. Trimming removed 5 bases at V and 8 bases at J, with 21 bases between. Germline V lookup: CDR1 SGHTA, CDR2 FQGNSA. The DNA for the CDR3 is TGTGCCAGCAGCCGGGTTTCGGTTGGGTCATCGGAAAAACTGTTTTTT. The encoded protein is CASSRVSVGSSEKLFF.

This clonotype was recorded once. The J gene is TRBJ1-6, the V gene TRBV2; D gene uncertain. This CDR3 contains 15 residues. Trimming took 6 bases from V and 18 from J, leaving 27 bases between them. The germline gives CDR1 SNHLY, CDR2 FYNNEI. The CDR3 loop reads CASRPMGSKNYGHHF. The CDR3 coding sequence is TGTGCCAGCAGACCTATGGGCTCCAAGAATTATGGCCACCACTTT.

Comments on this clonotype: An end of the junction does not agree with germline; a read error may underlie this. The chain couples TRBV5-1 to TRBJ2-7; D might be TRBD2 (5 bases). The CDR3 is 15 residues long. CDR1 is SGHRS and CDR2 is YFSETQ in the germline V gene. The CDR3 coding sequence is TGCGCCAGCAGCTTGCTCGCGGGCTCCATGTACGAGCAGTCCTTC. The encoded protein is CASSLLAGSMYEQSF.

This clonotype was detected only once. At one end the junction does not follow the germline gene, possibly because of a read error. J is TRBJ2-2 and V is TRBV2; D possibly matches TRBD1 or TRBD2 (5 bases each). Germline assignment: CDR1 SNHLY and CDR2 FYNNEI. The CDR3 has 16 amino acids. Written as DNA, the CDR3 is TGTGCCAGCAGTGGCGAACTAGGAGAGTTGGTAGGGGAGCTGTATTTT. This translates into CASSGELGELVGELYF. Drawing the rest from reference TRBV2 and TRBJ2-2, the complete variable domain is EPEVTQTPSHQVTQMGQEVILRCVPISNHLYFYWYRQILGQKVEFLVSFYNNEISEKSEIFDDQFSVERPDGSNFTLKIRSTKLEDSAMYFCASSGELGELVGELYFGEGSRLTVL.

The count of this clonotype is one. The junction shows a germline mismatch at one end, possibly a read error. The chain recombines TRBV2 with TRBJ1-6; no definite D call. Looked up from germline, CDR1 is SNHLY and CDR2 is FYNNEI. The CDR3 has 15 amino acids. CDR3 sequence reads: CASSPMSSYNAPRHF. For the CDR3, the DNA is TGTGCCAGCAGTCCTATGAGCTCCTATAATGCACCCCGCCACTTT.

About this clonotype: Sequence at one end of the junction differs from germline and may be a read error. This chain uses TRBV3-1 with TRBJ2-1, with D unresolved. Judging by the DNA end, TRBJ2-7 fits better; the J call may be wrong. Germline CDR1 LGHDT, CDR2 YNNKEL (reference sequence). The CDR3 covers 12 residues. The chain's CDR3 is CTSSHLYYEQYF. CDR3 in DNA: TGCACCAGCAGCCACCTTTACTATGAGCAGTACTTC.

The chain carries TRBV2 and TRBJ2-2; 10 nucleotides agree with TRBD2. V lost 4 bases and J lost 8; bases outside the gene matches: 10. This CDR3 spans 16 amino acids. The germline CDR1 and CDR2 sequences are SNHLY and FYNNEI. Here the CDR3 reads CASSGELAGLIGELFF. As DNA, the CDR3 is TGTGCCAGCAGTGGAGAACTAGCGGGGTTGATAGGGGAGCTGTTTTTT.